The 8 T cell receptor beta chains below come from one sample, sequenced in a study of cytomegalovirus exposure and HLA in healthy donors. The PCR had 60 Vbeta and 13 Jbeta primers. Produced via immunoSEQ multiplex PCR; TCRdb's table is partial and in-frame only. The data contain 150,000 or so clones, 73% of them seen just once; the ten biggest clones take up 1.5% to 2%. Source material: PBMCs. The receptors were sampled from a woman aged 18-29 years in good health and CMV-seronegative.

In DNA, the CDR3 is TGTGCCAGTAGTATAAACAGGGAATCACAGCAGTACGTC. Amino acid sequence: CASSINRESQQYV. The chain couples TRBV19 to TRBJ2-7; TRBD1 is a possible D gene (6 bases). The CDR3 spans 13 residues. Germline V gene lookup returns CDR1 LNHDA and CDR2 SQIVND (reference sequence). The ends were cut back, 2 bases at V and 8 bases at J, with 13 bases in the middle.

CDR3 sequence: CASRPYGTGAYEQYF. The CDR3 bases are TGTGCCAGCAGACCCTACGGGACAGGAGCTTACGAGCAGTACTTC. V and J are TRBV6-5 and TRBJ2-7, with 8 bases aligning to TRBD1. Germline lookup yields CDR1 MNHEY and CDR2 SVGAGI. The CDR3 covers 15 residues. V shed 6 bases and J 4 bases; nucleotides not matched to a gene: 11.

The rearrangement links TRBV6-1 to TRBJ2-3; 10 bases are shared with TRBD2. CDR3 length: 17 amino acids. V lost 4 bases and J lost 3; bases outside the gene matches: 10. CDR1 and CDR2 from the germline V gene are MNHNS and SASEGT. CDR3 loop: CASSASSGSGRTDTQYF. As DNA, the CDR3 is TGTGCCAGCAGTGCCTCTAGCGGTAGCGGGAGGACAGATACGCAGTATTTT.

The chain combines TRBV30 with TRBJ1-5; 11 nucleotides line up with TRBD1. CDR3 size: 15 residues. Unmatched junction bases numbered 6, after V lost 2 bases and J lost 6 bases. Per the germline V gene, CDR1 is GTSNPN and CDR2 is SVGIG (reference sequence). The CDR3 protein is CAWSPGQGVGQPQHF. CDR3 sequence (DNA): TGTGCCTGGAGTCCGGGACAGGGGGTCGGTCAGCCCCAGCATTTT.

This clone was observed a single time. This chain links TRBV5-1 with TRBJ1-1, with unresolved D. The CDR3 is made up of 13 amino acids. Germline-derived CDR1 and CDR2 are SGHRS and YFSETQ. V shed 5 bases and J shed 6 bases, with 14 bases lying between them. The CDR3 region is CASSQGLEAEAFF. CDR3 in DNA: TGCGCCAGCAGTCAAGGACTAGAGGCTGAAGCTTTCTTT.

This clone was seen only a few times. The rearrangement links TRBV6-5 to TRBJ2-3; D may be TRBD2 (6 bases). In germline, CDR1 is MNHEY, CDR2 SVGAGI. The CDR3 runs to 16 residues. V was cut by 0 bases and J by 2 bases, with 12 bases left in between. CDR3 bases: TGTGCCAGCAGTTACTCAGCAGGGACTTCCACAGATACGCAGTATTTT. It encodes CASSYSAGTSTDTQYF.

The gene calls are TRBV6-5 and TRBJ1-6; 7 bases are a match to TRBD1. The CDR3 contains 15 residues. J gave up 6 bases and V 7 bases, and 9 bases lay outside the gene matches. The germline gives CDR1 MNHEY, CDR2 SVGAGI. The CDR3 DNA follows: TGTGCCAGCACCAGGGACAGCTTTCTTAATTCACCCCTCCACTTT. It is translated as CASTRDSFLNSPLHF.

The chain couples TRBV18 to TRBJ2-1; TRBD2 matches at 9 bases. This CDR3 has 15 amino acids. The germline V gene has CDR1 KGHSH and CDR2 LQKENI. Unmatched junction bases numbered 4, after V lost 3 bases and J lost 4 bases. CDR3 DNA sequence: TGTGCCAGCTCACCTCAGCGGGGGGATTACAATGAGCAGTTCTTC. It specifies CASSPQRGDYNEQFF.